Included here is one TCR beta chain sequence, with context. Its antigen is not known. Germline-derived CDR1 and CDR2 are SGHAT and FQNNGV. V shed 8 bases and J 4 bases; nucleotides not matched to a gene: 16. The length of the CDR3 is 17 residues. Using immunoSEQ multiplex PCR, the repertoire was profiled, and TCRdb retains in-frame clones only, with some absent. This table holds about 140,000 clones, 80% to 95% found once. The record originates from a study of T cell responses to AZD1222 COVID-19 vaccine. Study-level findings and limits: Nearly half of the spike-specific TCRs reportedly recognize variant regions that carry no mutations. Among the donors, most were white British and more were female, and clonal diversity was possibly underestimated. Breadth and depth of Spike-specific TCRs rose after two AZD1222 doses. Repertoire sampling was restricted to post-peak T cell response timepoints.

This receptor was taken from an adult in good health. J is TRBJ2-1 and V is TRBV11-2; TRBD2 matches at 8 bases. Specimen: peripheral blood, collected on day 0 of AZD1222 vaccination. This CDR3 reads CASGDERASGRYNEQFF. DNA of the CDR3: TGTGCCAGCGGGGATGAAAGGGCTAGCGGGCGTTACAATGAGCAGTTCTTC.